The subject of this entry is one T cell receptor beta chain. Its antigen is unknown. Compared with germline, one end of the junction differs, possibly owing to a read error. One collaborating source in Seattle enrolled patients while the patients were actively infected and followed the patients over time throughout the course of disease. Each collaborating institution followed its own protocols to collect whole blood in K2EDTA tubes. For TCRbeta analysis, collaborator samples were shipped as frozen whole blood, as isolated PBMCs, or as DNA extracted from either sample type. The sample comes from a study of blood T cell repertoires in COVID-19 (TCRdb year 2020). The study in broad terms: Collaborator samples came from the United States, Italy and Spain and covered acute and convalescent phases of COVID-19. A freely available public database, intended as a resource for researchers studying the immune response to SARS-CoV-2, is where the repertoires were released. Deeply sampled blood TCRbeta repertoires from subjects exposed to, actively infected with, or recovered from COVID-19 were included in the dataset. Samples came from the ongoing ImmuneRACE study (first 160 participants) plus 1,254 subjects from 6 global collaborators. The material from the prospective study consisted of cDNA or gDNA derived from T cells, B-cell-depleted T cells, or PBMCs. Where available, HLA class I and class II types were taken from metadata supplied by the sample provider and were not determined by assay-based typing. Nearly every sample came with metadata listing a de-identified subject ID, COVID-19 status, age in years and sex. General study outcomes and caveats: The quantity of clinical and demographic metadata differed by source and by participant and was supplied without curation.

The immunoSEQ Assay, a bias-controlled multiplex PCR, was used to amplify TCRbeta CDR3 regions from genomic DNA. The paper's processing steps were these. The number of nucleated cells in each sample was estimated from the amplification of reference gene primers within the assay. Sequence reads were collapsed and filtered to measure the absolute abundance of every unique TCRbeta CDR3 rearrangement. For each sample, productive Simpson clonality was calculated as the square root of Simpson's diversity index across productive rearrangements. TCRdb took this table from immuneACCESS and kept in-frame rearrangements with V and J called. Such tables lack part of the clones; where checked against another copy, unresolved V genes explain under half of the gap, and the rest is unexplained. The DNA was the basis for D and trimming; V, J and clone size are from that table. For this sample there are fewer than 300,000 clones; just over 85% appear just once. The ten largest clones capture around a tenth of the sample.

Sequencing used peripheral blood. The TCR originated in a man in his fifties or sixties with COVID-19, enrolled during active disease.

The CDR3 region: CAISDLRKGTGGEWSNQPQHF. The nucleotide sequence reads TGTGCCATCAGTGATTTGCGGAAGGGGACAGGGGGGGAATGGAGCAATCAGCCCCAGCATTTT. The chain uses TRBV24-1 and TRBJ1-5; a stretch of 11 junction bases matches TRBD1. The CDR3 covers 21 residues, taking in both the cysteine and the phenylalanine. The kept DNA is CDR3 alone, 63 bases in frame from the first base. According to the germline V gene, CDR1 reads KGHDR and CDR2 reads SFDVKD.